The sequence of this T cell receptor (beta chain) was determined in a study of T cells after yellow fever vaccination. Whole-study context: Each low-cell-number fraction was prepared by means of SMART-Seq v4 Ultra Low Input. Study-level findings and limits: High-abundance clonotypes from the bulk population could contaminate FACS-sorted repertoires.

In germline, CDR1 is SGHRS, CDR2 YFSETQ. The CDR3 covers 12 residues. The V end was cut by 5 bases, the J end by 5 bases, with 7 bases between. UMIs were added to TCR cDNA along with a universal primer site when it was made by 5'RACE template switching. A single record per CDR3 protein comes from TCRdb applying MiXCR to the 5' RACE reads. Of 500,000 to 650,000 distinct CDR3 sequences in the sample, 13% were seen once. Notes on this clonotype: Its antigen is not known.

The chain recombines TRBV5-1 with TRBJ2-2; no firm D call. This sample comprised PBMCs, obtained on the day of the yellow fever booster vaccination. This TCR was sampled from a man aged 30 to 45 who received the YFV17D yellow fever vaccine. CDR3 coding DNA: TGCGCCAGCAGATTCGAAACCGGGGAGCTGTTTTTT. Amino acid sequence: CASRFETGELFF.